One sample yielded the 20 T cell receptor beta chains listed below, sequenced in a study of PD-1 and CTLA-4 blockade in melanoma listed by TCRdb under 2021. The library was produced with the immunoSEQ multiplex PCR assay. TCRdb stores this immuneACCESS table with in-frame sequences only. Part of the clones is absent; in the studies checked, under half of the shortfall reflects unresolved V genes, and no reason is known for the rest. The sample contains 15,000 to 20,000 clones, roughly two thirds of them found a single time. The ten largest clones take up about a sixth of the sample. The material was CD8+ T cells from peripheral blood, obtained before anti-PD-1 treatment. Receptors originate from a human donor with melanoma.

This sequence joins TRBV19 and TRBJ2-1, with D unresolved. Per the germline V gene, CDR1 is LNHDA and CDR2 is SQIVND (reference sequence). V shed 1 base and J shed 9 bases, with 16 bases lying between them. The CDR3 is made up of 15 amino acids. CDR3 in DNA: TGTGCCAGTAGTATAGGGAGATCCAAGGCCGGTGAGCAGTTCTTC. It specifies CASSIGRSKAGEQFF.

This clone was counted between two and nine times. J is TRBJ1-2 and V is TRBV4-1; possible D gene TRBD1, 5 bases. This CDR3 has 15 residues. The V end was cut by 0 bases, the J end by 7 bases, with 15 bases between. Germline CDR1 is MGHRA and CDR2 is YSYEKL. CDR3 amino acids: CASSQEQGQVSGYTF. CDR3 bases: TGCGCCAGCAGCCAAGAGCAGGGCCAAGTTAGTGGCTACACCTTC.

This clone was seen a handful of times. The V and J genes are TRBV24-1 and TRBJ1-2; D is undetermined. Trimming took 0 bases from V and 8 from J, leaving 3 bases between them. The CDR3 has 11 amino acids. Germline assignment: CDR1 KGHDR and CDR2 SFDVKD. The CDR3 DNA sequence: TGTGCCACCAGTGATTTGGGGGGCTACACCTTC. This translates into CATSDLGGYTF.

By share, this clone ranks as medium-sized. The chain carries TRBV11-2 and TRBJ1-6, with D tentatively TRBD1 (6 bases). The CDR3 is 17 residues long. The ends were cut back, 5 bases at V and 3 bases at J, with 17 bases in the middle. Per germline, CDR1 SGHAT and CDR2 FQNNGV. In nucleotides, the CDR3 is TGTGCCAGCAGCCTTGGGGCGGGACATCTCTATAATTCACCCCTCCACTTT. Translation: CASSLGAGHLYNSPLHF.

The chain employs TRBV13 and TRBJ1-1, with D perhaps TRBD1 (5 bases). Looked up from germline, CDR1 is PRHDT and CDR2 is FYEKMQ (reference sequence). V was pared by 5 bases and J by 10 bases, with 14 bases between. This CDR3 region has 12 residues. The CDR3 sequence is CASSQGLAVAFF. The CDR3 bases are TGTGCCAGCAGCCAGGGACTGGCTGTAGCTTTCTTT.

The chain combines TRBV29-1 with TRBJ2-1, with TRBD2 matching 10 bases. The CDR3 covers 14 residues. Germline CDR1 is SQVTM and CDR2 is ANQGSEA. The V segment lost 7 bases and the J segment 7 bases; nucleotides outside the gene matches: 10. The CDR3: CSATGLAEGNEQFF. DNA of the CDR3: TGCAGCGCAACAGGACTAGCGGAGGGGAATGAGCAGTTCTTC.

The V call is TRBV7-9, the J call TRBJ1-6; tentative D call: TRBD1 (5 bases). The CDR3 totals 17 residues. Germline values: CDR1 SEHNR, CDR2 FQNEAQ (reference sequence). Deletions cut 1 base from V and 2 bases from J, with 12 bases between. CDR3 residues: CASSLDRTGPYNSPLHF. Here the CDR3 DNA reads TGTGCCAGCAGCTTAGACAGGACGGGGCCCTATAATTCACCCCTCCACTTT.

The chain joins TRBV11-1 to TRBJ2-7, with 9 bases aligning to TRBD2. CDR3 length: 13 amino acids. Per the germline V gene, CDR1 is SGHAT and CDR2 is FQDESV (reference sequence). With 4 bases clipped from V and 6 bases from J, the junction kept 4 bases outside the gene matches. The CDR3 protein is CASSSGTSREQYF. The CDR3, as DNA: TGTGCCAGCAGCTCTGGGACTAGCCGCGAGCAGTACTTC.

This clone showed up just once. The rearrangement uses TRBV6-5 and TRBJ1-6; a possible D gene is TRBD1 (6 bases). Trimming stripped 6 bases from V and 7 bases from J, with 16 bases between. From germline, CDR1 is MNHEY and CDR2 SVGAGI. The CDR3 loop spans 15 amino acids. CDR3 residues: CASRPGALLNSPLHF. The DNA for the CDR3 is TGTGCCAGCAGGCCGGGGGCTTTACTCAATTCACCCCTCCACTTT.

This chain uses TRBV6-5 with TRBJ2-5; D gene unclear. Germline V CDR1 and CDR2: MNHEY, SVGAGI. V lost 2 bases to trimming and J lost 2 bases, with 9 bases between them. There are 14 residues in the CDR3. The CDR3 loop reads CASSYILNQETQYF. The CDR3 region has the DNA TGTGCCAGCAGTTACATTCTTAATCAAGAGACCCAGTACTTC.

For the CDR3, the DNA is TGCGCCAGCAGCCGACAGACAACTAATGAAAAACTGTTTTTT. This gives the protein CASSRQTTNEKLFF. The chain is built from TRBV4-1 and TRBJ1-4; D is perhaps TRBD1 (5 bases). V lost 4 bases to trimming and J lost 0 bases, with 6 bases between them. The germline CDR1 and CDR2 sequences are MGHRA and YSYEKL. The CDR3 has 14 residues.

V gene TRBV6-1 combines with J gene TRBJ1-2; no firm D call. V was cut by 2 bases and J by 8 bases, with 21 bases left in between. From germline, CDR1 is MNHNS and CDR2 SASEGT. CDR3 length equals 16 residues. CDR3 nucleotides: TGTGCCAGCAGTGAAATCTTTAGGGCCAACCCCGGAGGCTACACCTTC. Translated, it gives CASSEIFRANPGGYTF.

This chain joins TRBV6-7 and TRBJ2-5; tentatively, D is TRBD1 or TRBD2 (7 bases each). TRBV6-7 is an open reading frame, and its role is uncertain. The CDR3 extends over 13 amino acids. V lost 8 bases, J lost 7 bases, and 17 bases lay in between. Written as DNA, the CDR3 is TGTGCCAGCTGCCTAGGGGGCGGGGGGACCCAGTACTTC. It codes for CASCLGGGGTQYF.

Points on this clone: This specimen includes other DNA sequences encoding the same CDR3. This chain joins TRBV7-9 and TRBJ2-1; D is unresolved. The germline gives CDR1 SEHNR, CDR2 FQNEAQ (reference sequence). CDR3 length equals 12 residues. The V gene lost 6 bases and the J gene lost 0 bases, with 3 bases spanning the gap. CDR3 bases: TGTGCCAGCAGTTACTCCTACAATGAGCAGTTCTTC. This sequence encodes CASSYSYNEQFF.

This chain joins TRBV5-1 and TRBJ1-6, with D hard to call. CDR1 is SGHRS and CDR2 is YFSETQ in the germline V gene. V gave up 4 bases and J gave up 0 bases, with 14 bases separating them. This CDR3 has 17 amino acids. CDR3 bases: TGCGCCAGCAGCCCCCCGCGGGAGGGCTCCTATAATTCACCCCTCCACTTT. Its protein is CASSPPREGSYNSPLHF.

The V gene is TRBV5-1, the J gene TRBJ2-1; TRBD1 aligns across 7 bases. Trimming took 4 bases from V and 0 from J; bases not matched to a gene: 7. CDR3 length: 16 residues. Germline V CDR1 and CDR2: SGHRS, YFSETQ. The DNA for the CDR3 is TGCGCCAGCAGCCGCGACAGGGTGAGCTCCTACAATGAGCAGTTCTTC. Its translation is CASSRDRVSSYNEQFF. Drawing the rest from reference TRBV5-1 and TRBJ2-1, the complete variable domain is KAGVTQTPRYLIKTRGQQVTLSCSPISGHRSVSWYQQTPGQGLQFLFEYFSETQRNKGNFPGRFSGRQFSNSRSEMNVSTLELGDSALYLCASSRDRVSSYNEQFFGPGTRLTVL.

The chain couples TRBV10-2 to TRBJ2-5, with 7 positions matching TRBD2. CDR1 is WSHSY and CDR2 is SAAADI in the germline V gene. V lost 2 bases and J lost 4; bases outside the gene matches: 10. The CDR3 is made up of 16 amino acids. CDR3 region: CASSEGGSTKGETQYF. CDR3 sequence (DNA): TGCGCCAGCAGTGAGGGCGGGAGTACCAAAGGAGAGACCCAGTACTTC.

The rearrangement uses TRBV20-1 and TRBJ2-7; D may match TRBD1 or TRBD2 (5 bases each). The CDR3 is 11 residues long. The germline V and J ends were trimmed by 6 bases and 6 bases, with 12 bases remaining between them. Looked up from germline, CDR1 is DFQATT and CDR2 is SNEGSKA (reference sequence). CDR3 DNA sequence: TGCAGTGCCCGAGAGGGGAGCGAGCAGTACTTC. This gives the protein CSAREGSEQYF.

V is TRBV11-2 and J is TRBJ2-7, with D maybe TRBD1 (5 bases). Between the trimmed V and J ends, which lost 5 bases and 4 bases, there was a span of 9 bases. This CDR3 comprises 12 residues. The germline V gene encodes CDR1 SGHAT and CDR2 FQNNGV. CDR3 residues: CASSRTGYEQYF. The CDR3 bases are TGTGCCAGCAGCCGCACAGGTTACGAGCAGTACTTC.

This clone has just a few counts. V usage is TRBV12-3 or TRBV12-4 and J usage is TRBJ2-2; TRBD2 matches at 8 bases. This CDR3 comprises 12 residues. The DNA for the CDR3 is TGTGTAAGCGGGAGATTAACCGGGGAGCTGTTTTTT. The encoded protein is CVSGRLTGELFF.